This T cell receptor beta chain is drawn from a study of T cells in Graves' hyperthyroidism and ophthalmopathy. It was RNA transcripts that yielded the amplified TCR beta CDR3 regions. The HTBI primer set was used in a first-round RT-PCR of the TCR CDR3. TCRdb re-analysed the multiplex PCR reads in MiXCR, keeping a single row per CDR3 protein. The sample carries roughly 560,000 distinct CDR3 sequences, roughly 15% recorded once. Regarding this clonotype: No antigen is known for it.

Overall study findings and caveats: Most thyroid clonotypes that were expanded above 0.001 also turned up in blood.

CDR3 length: 14 residues. Per germline, CDR1 MNHEY and CDR2 SVGAGI. Trimming removed 4 bases at V and 1 base at J, with 10 bases between. Exclusion followed for patients with uncontrolled infection, other autoimmune disease, pregnancy or lactation. Out of over 9 ml of fresh peripheral blood came the PBMCs. This rearrangement joins TRBV6-5 to TRBJ2-5; D not resolved. The receptor was derived from a woman in her thirties or forties with Graves' ophthalmopathy. The sample was blood. The CDR3 coding sequence is TGTGCCAGCAGTTCGATGTCAAGCCAAGAGACCCAGTACTTC. It specifies CASSSMSSQETQYF.